Reported below is one T cell receptor (beta chain). Its antigen is not known. This was a deep-level run. Sequenced by immunoSEQ multiplex PCR; TCRdb stores in-frame clones only, minus some. This sample has roughly 1,000,000 clones; about 80% occur once, and the top ten carry approximately 0.5%. The data belong to a study of shared clonotypes between healthy human individuals. Study-wide findings and caveats: Across several donors, naive CD4 shared around 5.4%, naive CD8 more than 3%, memory CD4 roughly 2.4%, memory CD8 around 0.36%.

Trimming removed 7 bases at V and 0 bases at J, with 9 bases between. This CDR3 is built from 14 residues. Germline V CDR1 and CDR2: LGHNA, YNFKEQ. The clonotype comes from a man aged 18 to 35 in good health. Some clones in this sample may be carry-over from other donors' samples. V is TRBV4-2 and J is TRBJ2-2, with D hard to call. The sample consisted of memory CD4+ T cells from PBMCs. The subset: CD45RA-negative fraction. CDR3 sequence (DNA): TGTGCCAGCACCCCCAGGACGAACACCGGGGAGCTGTTTTTT. Translation gives CASTPRTNTGELFF.